These T cell receptor beta chains were read from a single sample in a study of a mutant IDH1 vaccine in newly diagnosed glioma. Sequencing used immunoSEQ multiplex PCR; TCRdb keeps in-frame clones, though not all of them. The sample contains tens of thousands of clones, about nine tenths of which appear only once. Sequenced material: PBMCs, taken from a glioma patient treated with radiotherapy, temozolomide or both. All receptors derive from a man between 18 and 35 years old with glioma. CDR3s include the opening cysteine and the closing phenylalanine or tryptophan. D genes are given only for firm matches.

>.|TRBJ2-2|TRBV27
CASSLGVTGELFF
TGTGCCAGCAGTTTAGGAGTGACCGGGGAGCTGTTTTTT
>.|TRBJ2-2|TRBV5-4
CASSPQGNTGELFF
TGTGCCAGCAGCCCACAGGGGAACACCGGGGAGCTGTTTTTT
>.|TRBJ2-7|TRBV7-6
CASSFGHSSYEQYF
TGTGCCAGCAGCTTTGGGCATAGCTCCTACGAGCAGTACTTC
>.|TRBJ1-5|TRBV27
CASSLGQYQPQHF
TGTGCCAGCAGTTTAGGGCAGTATCAGCCCCAGCATTTT
>.|TRBJ2-7|TRBV27
CASSLGLSYEQYF
TGTGCCAGCAGTTTAGGTCTCTCCTACGAGCAGTACTTC
>TRBD1|TRBJ2-1|TRBV27
CASSPGQGIRFF
TGTGCCAGCAGCCCTGGACAGGGAATAAGGTTCTTC
>.|TRBJ2-7|TRBV10-3
CAISFTGTSYEQYF
TGTGCCATCAGCTTTACAGGGACCTCCTACGAGCAGTACTTC
>TRBD1|TRBJ1-1|TRBV10-1
CASSEPPGQLMMNTEAFF
TGCGCCAGCAGTGAGCCACCGGGACAGTTGATGATGAACACTGAAGCTTTCTTT
>.|TRBJ1-3|TRBV9
CASSVEGQRNTIYF
TGTGCCAGCAGCGTAGAAGGCCAGAGGAACACCATATATTTT
>.|TRBJ2-7|TRBV30
CAWSDRTLGEQYF
TGTGCCTGGAGTGATCGGACTCTGGGGGAGCAGTACTTC
>TRBD1|TRBJ1-6|TRBV5-6
CASSLRQGASPLHF
TGTGCCAGCAGCTTACGACAGGGGGCTTCACCCCTCCACTTT
>TRBD2|TRBJ2-2|TRBV11-2
CASSFSGGAIGELFF
TGTGCCAGCAGCTTTAGCGGGGGGGCTATCGGGGAGCTGTTTTTT
>.|TRBJ2-7|TRBV5-6
CASSLGTEQYF
TGTGCCAGCAGTCTGGGGACCGAGCAGTACTTC
>TRBD1|TRBJ1-5|TRBV30
CAWSAGQGGQPQHF
TGTGCCTGGAGTGCCGGACAGGGAGGGCAGCCCCAGCATTTT
>.|TRBJ1-1|TRBV4-1
CASSDRDVENTEAFF
TGCGCCAGCAGCGACCGGGACGTCGAAAACACTGAAGCTTTCTTT
>TRBD2|TRBJ2-3|TRBV30
CAWTSGGTDTQYF
TGTGCCTGGACTAGCGGAGGCACAGATACGCAGTATTTT
>.|TRBJ1-2|TRBV30
CAWRGPLKYGYTF
TGTGCCTGGAGAGGTCCTTTGAAGTATGGCTACACCTTC
>.|TRBJ1-5|TRBV4-1
CASSQERYQPQHF
TGCGCCAGCAGCCAAGAGCGATATCAGCCCCAGCATTTT
>.|TRBJ2-1|TRBV9
CASSVESSDRQFF
TGTGCCAGCAGCGTAGAGTCGTCGGACCGTCAGTTCTTC
>.|TRBJ1-1|TRBV6-1
CASSENGGADLGAFF
TGTGCCAGCAGTGAAAACGGGGGCGCGGATCTTGGAGCTTTCTTT
>TRBD1|TRBJ1-2|TRBV4-3
CASSPTGGYGYTF
TGCGCCAGCAGCCCGACAGGGGGGTATGGCTACACCTTC
>.|TRBJ1-2|TRBV30
CAWSPSLTMGYTF
TGTGCCTGGAGTCCTTCCTTAACTATGGGCTACACCTTC
>TRBD2|TRBJ2-1|TRBV30
CAWSDGTSGNEQFF
TGTGCCTGGAGTGACGGGACTAGCGGAAATGAGCAGTTCTTC
>.|TRBJ1-1|TRBV6-5
CASSNRQSKAFF
TGTGCCAGCAGCAACCGACAGAGTAAAGCTTTCTTT
>.|TRBJ1-5|TRBV2
CASKLDQPQHF
TGTGCCAGCAAGCTGGATCAGCCCCAGCATTTT
>TRBD2|TRBJ2-7|TRBV10-3
CAISGLAGERGEQYF
TGTGCCATCAGTGGACTAGCGGGAGAAAGGGGCGAGCAGTACTTC
>TRBD2|TRBJ2-7|TRBV5-4
CASSPEGAGGQEQYF
TGTGCCAGCAGCCCCGAGGGAGCGGGAGGGCAGGAGCAGTACTTC
>.|TRBJ1-2|TRBV6-1
CASSEGNRDIGYTF
TGTGCCAGCAGTGAGGGGAACCGGGATATTGGCTACACCTTC
>TRBD1|TRBJ1-4|TRBV2
CASSDRVPNEKLFF
TGTGCCAGCAGCGACAGGGTTCCTAATGAAAAACTGTTTTTT
>.|TRBJ2-7|TRBV29-1
CSVGSTAYEQYF
TGCAGCGTTGGCTCGACGGCTTACGAGCAGTACTTC
>.|TRBJ2-1|TRBV19
CASSIDVRRDTKQFF
TGTGCCAGTAGTATAGACGTACGCCGGGACACAAAGCAGTTCTTC
>TRBD2|TRBJ2-1|TRBV19
CASSLTSGSIYEQFF
TGTGCCAGTAGTTTGACTAGCGGGAGTATCTATGAGCAGTTCTTC
>.|TRBJ2-7|TRBV13
CASGLLRDGSYEQYF
TGTGCCAGCGGACTACTCCGGGACGGCTCCTACGAGCAGTACTTC